The rows below give T cell receptor beta chains drawn from one sample of a study of CD8+CD57+ T cells in acquired aplastic anemia. One entry per CDR3 protein, called by TCRdb with MiXCR from the reads. The profile shows under 200,000 distinct CDR3 sequences, about 48% of them singletons. Sequenced: sorted CD4+, CD8+, or CD8+CD57+ T cells (not recorded which) from PBMCs. These receptors were collected from a human donor in good health. CDR3s include the opening cysteine and the closing phenylalanine or tryptophan. D genes are given only for firm matches. Clone size is shown for a subset of rows, as once, few, many or a class of expanded clone.

>TRBV7-2|-|TRBJ2-7|-
CASSEHTYGQYF
TGTGCCAGCAGCGAACACACCTACGGGCAGTACTTC
>TRBV7-9|-|TRBJ2-7|-
CAVGGEQYF
TGTGCCGTCGGGGGCGAGCAGTACTTC
>TRBV20-1|-|TRBJ2-7|-
CSARGGYSYEQYF
TGCAGTGCTAGAGGAGGGTACTCCTACGAGCAGTACTTC
>TRBV20-1|many|TRBJ2-7|TRBD1
CSAWQGEYYEQYF
TGCAGTGCTTGGCAGGGGGAATACTACGAGCAGTACTTC
>TRBV5-4|many|TRBJ1-5|TRBD1
CASSSLPGQGASNQPQHF
TGTGCCAGCAGCTCGCTCCCGGGACAGGGGGCGAGCAATCAGCCCCAGCATTTT
>TRBV7-2|few|TRBJ2-5|-
CASSRILGQETQYF
TGTGCCAGCAGCCGTATATTAGGACAAGAGACCCAGTACTTC
>TRBV9|many|TRBJ2-5|-
CASSKGFQETQYF
TGTGCCAGCAGCAAGGGGTTTCAAGAGACCCAGTACTTC
>TRBV5-4|many|TRBJ2-7|-
CASSLRVAGVVVEQYF
TGTGCCAGCAGCTTGAGGGTAGCTGGAGTAGTAGTCGAGCAGTACTTC
>TRBV29-1|once|TRBJ1-2|-
CSGGSGPYGYTF
TGCAGCGGGGGTTCAGGCCCCTATGGCTACACCTTC
>TRBV20-1|many|TRBJ1-2|-
CSASGTTNYGYTF
TGCAGTGCTAGCGGGACAACTAACTATGGCTACACCTTC
>TRBV11-1|many|TRBJ1-1|TRBD1
CASSLRTIGTGGRSTEAFF
TGTGCCAGCAGCTTACGTACTATAGGGACAGGGGGCCGTTCCACTGAAGCTTTCTTT
>TRBV2|many|TRBJ2-5|-
CASAGGLQETQYF
TGTGCCAGCGCAGGCGGACTGCAAGAGACCCAGTACTTC
>TRBV7-2|-|TRBJ1-6|TRBD1
CASSSRQGGGSPLHF
TGTGCCAGCAGCTCTCGACAGGGGGGGGGTTCGCCCCTCCACTTT
>TRBV29-1|-|TRBJ1-1|TRBD1
CSVSTGINTEAFF
TGCAGCGTCTCGACAGGGATTAACACTGAAGCTTTCTTT
>TRBV10-3|-|TRBJ2-7|TRBD1
CAISARDRGPDEQYF
TGTGCCATCAGTGCGCGGGACAGGGGGCCTGACGAGCAGTACTTC
>TRBV5-4|many|TRBJ2-1|TRBD1
CASSLPDRGPVGEQFF
TGTGCCAGCAGCTTACCCGACAGGGGGCCTGTTGGTGAGCAGTTCTTC
>TRBV7-2|-|TRBJ2-1|TRBD1
CASSLSGQGSYNEQFF
TGTGCCAGCAGCTTATCGGGACAGGGATCCTACAATGAGCAGTTCTTC
>TRBV29-1|once|TRBJ1-1|-
CSVEEDPRTEAFF
TGCAGCGTTGAAGAGGATCCCAGGACTGAAGCTTTCTTT
>TRBV9|-|TRBJ1-6|-
CASSETDSVYNSPLHF
TGTGCCAGCAGCGAGACGGATTCGGTCTATAATTCACCCCTCCACTTT
>TRBV6-1|-|TRBJ2-7|-
CASSTRTTEPLSYEQYF
TGTGCCAGCAGTACCAGAACGACAGAGCCCCTCTCCTACGAGCAGTACTTC
>TRBV25-1|-|TRBJ2-1|-
CASSYSGEQFF
TGTGCCAGCAGCTATAGCGGTGAGCAGTTCTTC
>TRBV7-3|few|TRBJ2-7|-
CASSLMTDTSSYEQYF
TGTGCCAGCAGCCTCATGACAGACACCTCATCCTACGAGCAGTACTTC
>TRBV24-1|-|TRBJ1-4|TRBD1
CATSESGTGVEKLFF
TGTGCCACCAGTGAGTCCGGGACAGGGGTTGAAAAACTGTTTTTT
>TRBV20-1|many|TRBJ1-4|TRBD1
CSASDPGTVGEKLFF
TGCAGTGCTAGCGATCCTGGGACAGTAGGTGAAAAACTGTTTTTT
>TRBV6-1|-|TRBJ2-1|-
CASSAAGTRSYNEQFF
TGTGCCAGCAGCGCCGCCGGGACCCGCTCCTACAATGAGCAGTTCTTC
>TRBV10-3|-|TRBJ2-3|TRBD2
CAISESMLAGVLDTQYF
TGTGCCATCAGTGAGTCTATGCTAGCGGGAGTCTTAGATACGCAGTATTTT
>TRBV20-1|-|TRBJ1-1|TRBD1
CSATGQGAWEAFF
TGCAGTGCTACCGGACAGGGGGCGTGGGAAGCTTTCTTT
>TRBV7-9|-|TRBJ2-5|TRBD2
CASSLAQGGPVETQYF
TGTGCCAGCAGCTTAGCGCAGGGAGGGCCCGTAGAGACCCAGTACTTC
>TRBV5-4|many|TRBJ2-5|-
CASSRRLVETQYF
TGTGCCAGCAGCCGAAGACTAGTTGAGACCCAGTACTTC
>TRBV12-3/TRBV12-4|many|TRBJ2-7|-
CASSLRGQGLSYEQYF
TGTGCCAGCAGTTTGCGGGGCCAGGGCCTCTCCTACGAGCAGTACTTC
>TRBV20-1|-|TRBJ2-1|TRBD2
CSARVLAGGDEQFF
TGCAGTGCTAGAGTACTAGCGGGGGGCGATGAGCAGTTCTTC
>TRBV27|-|TRBJ1-5|TRBD1
CASRQGAWDQPQHF
TGTGCCAGCAGGCAGGGGGCCTGGGATCAGCCCCAGCATTTT
>TRBV10-3|-|TRBJ1-1|-
CAISESWGNTEAFF
TGTGCCATCAGTGAATCGTGGGGGAACACTGAAGCTTTCTTT
>TRBV10-2|once|TRBJ2-3|-
CASSETGLADTQYF
TGCGCCAGCAGTGAGACGGGTTTAGCGGATACGCAGTATTTT
>TRBV7-2|many|TRBJ2-2|-
CASSPRVLRELFF
TGTGCCAGCAGCCCCCGGGTACTGCGGGAGCTGTTTTTT